This T cell receptor (beta chain) was sequenced in a study of T cells in Graves' hyperthyroidism and ophthalmopathy. The CDR3 has 16 amino acids. CDR1 is LGHNT and CDR2 is FRNRAP in the germline V gene. Germline trimming cut 0 bases from V and 7 bases from J; bases unmatched to any gene: 8. TCR beta CDR3 regions were amplified from RNA transcripts. The primer set for the first-round RT-PCR of the TCR CDR3 was HTBI. Each CDR3 protein gets one entry after TCRdb re-called the multiplex PCR reads with MiXCR. The table has roughly 580,000 distinct CDR3 sequences, 14% seen once. This clonotype has more than one count but fewer than ten. Reasons for excluding patients were uncontrolled infection, other autoimmune disease, pregnancy or lactation.

The TCR was taken from a woman in her twenties or thirties with Graves' hyperthyroidism that later progressed to Graves' ophthalmopathy. What was sequenced was blood. The chain uses TRBV12-5 and TRBJ1-5, with 8 bases matching TRBD1. CDR3 sequence: CASGLVLGQGPQPQHF. CDR3 DNA sequence: TGTGCTAGTGGTTTGGTATTAGGACAGGGTCCCCAGCCCCAGCATTTT.